The TCR beta chain described here comes from a study of shared T cell receptors in the human thymus. Sequencing used immunoSEQ multiplex PCR; TCRdb keeps in-frame clones, though not all of them. The sample contains over 450,000 clones, about 84% of which appear only once. The same sample was also used in a study of human thymus T cells. That work contributes: Donor material was obtained from healthy Finnish infants undergoing corrective surgery for congenital heart defects. Resected material from corrective heart surgery provided the thymus tissue analysed. Thymic and blood repertoires seemed to favor certain V and J genes. What related research reported was that thymic repertoires overlapped highly among unrelated individuals.

Sequenced: thymocytes. The TCR comes from a boy in the first two years of life with a congenital heart defect.

Here the CDR3 DNA reads TGTGCCAGTAGTATCAACCTCTCCGGCGGTTACTCCTACGAGCAGTACTTC. Protein: CASSINLSGGYSYEQYF. V usage is TRBV19 and J usage is TRBJ2-7; no clear D gene. V lost 3 bases, J lost 0 bases, and 18 bases lay in between. CDR1 LNHDA and CDR2 SQIVND come from the germline V gene (reference sequence). This CDR3 has 17 residues.